This T cell receptor beta chain was identified during a study of response to subunit inactivated influenza vaccine. Each CDR3 protein is one row after TCRdb ran MiXCR on the RT-PCR reads. Of around 150,000 distinct CDR3 sequences listed, approximately 11% are singletons. Germline loops: CDR1 DFQATT, CDR2 SNEGSKA (reference sequence). The V end was cut by 5 bases, the J end by 0 bases, with 13 bases between. This CDR3 has 14 residues. This clonotype was seen ten or more times. Its antigen is unknown. Broader study findings: Authors suggested each seasonal flu vaccination may recruit only limited numbers of new T cells.

Sequenced material: non-naive T cells sorted from PBMCs, taken 35 to 45 days after vaccination. This chain uses TRBV20-1 with TRBJ1-1, with a possible D match to TRBD1 (6 bases). This TCR was recovered from a man aged 50 to 60 who received an inactivated influenza vaccine. The CDR3 nucleotides are TGCAGTGCTTCAGGGGCCACCATGAACACTGAAGCTTTCTTT. Its translation: CSASGATMNTEAFF.